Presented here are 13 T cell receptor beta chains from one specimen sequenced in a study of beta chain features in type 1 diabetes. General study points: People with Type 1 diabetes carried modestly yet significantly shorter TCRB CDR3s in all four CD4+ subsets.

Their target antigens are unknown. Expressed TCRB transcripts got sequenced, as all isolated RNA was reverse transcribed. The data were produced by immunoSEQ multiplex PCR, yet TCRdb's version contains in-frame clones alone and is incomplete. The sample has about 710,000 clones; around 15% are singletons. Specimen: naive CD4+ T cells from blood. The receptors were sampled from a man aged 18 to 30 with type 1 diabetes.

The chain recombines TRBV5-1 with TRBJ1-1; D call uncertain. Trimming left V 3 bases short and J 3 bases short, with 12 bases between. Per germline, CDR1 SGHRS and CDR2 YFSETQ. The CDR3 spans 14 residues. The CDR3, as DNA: TGCGCCAGCAGCTACAAGGGAGAGGACACTGAAGCTTTCTTT. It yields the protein CASSYKGEDTEAFF.

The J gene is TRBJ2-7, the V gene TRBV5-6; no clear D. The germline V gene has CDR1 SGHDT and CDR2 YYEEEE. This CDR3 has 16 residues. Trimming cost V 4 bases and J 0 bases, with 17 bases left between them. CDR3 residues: CASSHPLTRSSYEQYF. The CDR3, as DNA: TGTGCCAGCAGCCATCCTTTGACACGATCCTCCTACGAGCAGTACTTC.

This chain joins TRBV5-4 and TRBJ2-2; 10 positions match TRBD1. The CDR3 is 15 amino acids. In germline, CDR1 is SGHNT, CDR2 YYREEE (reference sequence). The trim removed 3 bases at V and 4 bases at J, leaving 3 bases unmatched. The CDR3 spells CASSYRDRGTGELFF. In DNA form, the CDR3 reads TGTGCCAGCAGCTACCGGGACAGGGGCACCGGGGAGCTGTTTTTT.

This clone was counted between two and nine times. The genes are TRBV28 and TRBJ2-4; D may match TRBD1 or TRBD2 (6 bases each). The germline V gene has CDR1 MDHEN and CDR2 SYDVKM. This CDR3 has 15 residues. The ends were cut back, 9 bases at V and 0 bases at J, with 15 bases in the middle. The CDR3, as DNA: TGTGCCAGTGAGGGGGGTCTTATAGCCAAAAACATTCAGTACTTC. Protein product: CASEGGLIAKNIQYF.

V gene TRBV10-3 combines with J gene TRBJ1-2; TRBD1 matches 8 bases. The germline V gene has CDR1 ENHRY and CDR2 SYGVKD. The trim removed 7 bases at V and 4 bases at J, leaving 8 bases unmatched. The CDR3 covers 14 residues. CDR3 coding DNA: TGTGCCATCACTTCGACAGGGGTCCCCTATGGCTACACCTTC. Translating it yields CAITSTGVPYGYTF.

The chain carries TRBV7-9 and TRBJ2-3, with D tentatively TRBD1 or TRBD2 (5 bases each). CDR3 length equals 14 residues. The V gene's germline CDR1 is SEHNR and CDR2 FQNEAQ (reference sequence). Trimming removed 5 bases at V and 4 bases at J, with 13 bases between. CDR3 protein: CASSPSRGADTQYF. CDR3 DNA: TGTGCCAGCAGCCCCTCCCGGGGCGCAGATACGCAGTATTTT.

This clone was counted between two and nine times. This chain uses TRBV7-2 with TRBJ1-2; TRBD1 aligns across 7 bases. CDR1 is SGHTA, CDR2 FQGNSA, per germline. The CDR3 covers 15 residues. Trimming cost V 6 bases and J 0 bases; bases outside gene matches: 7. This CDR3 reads CASRPTGAANYGYTF. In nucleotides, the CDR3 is TGTGCCAGCAGACCAACAGGGGCGGCTAACTATGGCTACACCTTC. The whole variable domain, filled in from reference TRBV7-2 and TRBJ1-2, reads GAGVSQSPSNKVTEKGKDVELRCDPISGHTALYWYRQSLGQGLEFLIYFQGNSAPDKSGLPSDRFSAERTGGSVSTLTIQRTQQEDSAVYLCASRPTGAANYGYTFGSGTRLTVV.

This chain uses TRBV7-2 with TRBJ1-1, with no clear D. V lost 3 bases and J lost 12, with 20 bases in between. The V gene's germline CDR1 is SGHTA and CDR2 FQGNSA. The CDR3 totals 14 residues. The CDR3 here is CASSFEGRAVQTFF. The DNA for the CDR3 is TGTGCCAGCAGCTTTGAAGGTCGAGCGGTCCAAACTTTCTTT.

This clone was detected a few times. CDR3 protein: CAWRSTIGGDTIYF. The CDR3 DNA follows: TGTGCCTGGAGGTCCACAATTGGTGGGGACACCATATATTTT. This chain connects TRBV30 to TRBJ1-3; D is ambiguous. CDR3 length: 14 residues. Trimming took off 3 bases at V and 8 bases at J, with 17 bases between the two ends. Germline CDR1 and CDR2: GTSNPN and SVGIG (reference sequence).

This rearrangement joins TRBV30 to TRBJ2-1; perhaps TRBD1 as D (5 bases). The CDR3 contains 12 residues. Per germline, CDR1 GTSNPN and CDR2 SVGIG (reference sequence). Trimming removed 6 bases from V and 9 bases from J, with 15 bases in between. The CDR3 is CACGRRQFEQFF. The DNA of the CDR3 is TGTGCCTGCGGCCGAAGACAGTTTGAGCAGTTCTTC.

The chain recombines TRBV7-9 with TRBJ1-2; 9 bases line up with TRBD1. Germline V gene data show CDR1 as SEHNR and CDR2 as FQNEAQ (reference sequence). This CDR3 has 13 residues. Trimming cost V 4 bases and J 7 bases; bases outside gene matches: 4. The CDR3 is CASSYTQGAGYTF. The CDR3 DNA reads TGTGCCAGCAGCTACACACAGGGGGCTGGCTACACCTTC.

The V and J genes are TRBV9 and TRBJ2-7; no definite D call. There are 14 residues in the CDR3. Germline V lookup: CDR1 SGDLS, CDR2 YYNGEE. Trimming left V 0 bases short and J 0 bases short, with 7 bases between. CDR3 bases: TGTGCCAGCAGCGTAGAGGCGTTCTCCTACGAGCAGTACTTC. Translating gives CASSVEAFSYEQYF.

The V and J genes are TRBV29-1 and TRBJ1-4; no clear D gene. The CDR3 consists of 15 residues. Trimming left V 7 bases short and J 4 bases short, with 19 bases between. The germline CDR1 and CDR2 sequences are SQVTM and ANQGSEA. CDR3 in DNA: TGCAGCGAAGAAAGAAATCACGGGGTTAATGAAAAACTGTTTTTT. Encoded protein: CSEERNHGVNEKLFF.